This TCR beta chain was found in a study of T cell changes during pregnancy in multiple sclerosis (dated by TCRdb to between 2018 and 2021). Regarding the research as a whole: The study looked at changes in the T cell repertoire across pregnancy in women with multiple sclerosis.

The CDR3 runs 16 residues from the cysteine to the phenylalanine. The read is trimmed to its CDR3 DNA, 48 bases read in frame from base 1. Taken from the germline V gene, the CDR1 and CDR2 loops are SGHTA and FQGTGA. The germline V end is reduced by 5 bases and the J end by 7 bases; junction bases left unmatched: 13. With regard to this clone: Its binding antigen is unknown. Per-nucleotide qualities are absent, and no much larger clonotype sits a single base away.

Preparation of the library involved the immunoSEQ multiplex PCR assay. This immuneACCESS table, as held by TCRdb, lists in-frame sequences with V and J called but not all clones. Of the missing ones, under half trace to an unresolved V gene in checked studies; the others have no known cause. This sample is represented by tens of thousands of clones; about 95% of them were singletons. The top ten clones comprise just over 2.5% of the sample. Rearrangement joined TRBV7-3 to TRBJ2-3; the central 9 bases match TRBD2. This specimen consisted of CD8+ T cells from peripheral blood mononuclear cells, obtained after pregnancy. This receptor was obtained from a female donor with multiple sclerosis, enrolled in a pregnancy study. The DNA sequence reads TGTGCCAGCAGCACCTCCGGCGGGAGGGCCGGCAATACGCAGTATTTT. This is translated as CASSTSGGRAGNTQYF. The full variable domain, completed from the reference TRBV7-3 and TRBJ2-3 proteins outside the CDR3, reads GAGVSQTPSNKVTEKGKYVELRCDPISGHTALYWYRQSLGQGPEFLIYFQGTGAADDSGLPNDRFFAVRPEGSVSTLKIQRTERGDSAVYLCASSTSGGRAGNTQYFGPGTRLTVL.